Each of the 32 T cell receptor beta chains below was sequenced from the same sample in a study of blood T cell repertoires in COVID-19. The protocol was immunoSEQ multiplex PCR, while the TCRdb copy is restricted to in-frame clones and leaves out a portion. The sample lists about 130,000 clones, around 86% occurring once. Sequencing input: peripheral blood. The receptors stem from a woman over 75 with acute or convalescent COVID-19.

The chain recombines TRBV18 with TRBJ1-1; D is perhaps TRBD1 (5 bases). Germline V gene data show CDR1 as KGHSH and CDR2 as LQKENI. This CDR3 is 15 amino acids long. The germline V and J ends were trimmed by 0 bases and 5 bases, with 13 bases remaining between them. The CDR3 region has the DNA TGTGCCAGCTCACCACCATCAGGGTCGGGTACTGAAGCTTTCTTT. Its translation is CASSPPSGSGTEAFF.

The genes are TRBV2 and TRBJ1-6; 9 nucleotides match TRBD1. J lost 9 bases, V lost 2 bases, and 5 bases had no gene match. Per germline, CDR1 SNHLY and CDR2 FYNNEI. The CDR3 is made up of 15 amino acids. CDR3 residues: CASSEMDRGRSPLHF. CDR3 sequence (DNA): TGTGCCAGCAGTGAAATGGACAGGGGCCGTTCACCCCTCCACTTT.

The chain joins TRBV6-5 to TRBJ2-1; 8 bases map to TRBD1. The length of the CDR3 is 15 residues. Unmatched junction bases numbered 5, after V lost 5 bases and J lost 2 bases. CDR1 is MNHEY, CDR2 SVGAGI, per germline. CDR3 loop: CASSRQGMTYNEQFF. The CDR3 nucleotides read TGTGCCAGCAGTCGACAGGGGATGACCTACAATGAGCAGTTCTTC.

DNA of the CDR3: TGTGCCAGCAGAGAGGGACAGGGCCATTCACCCCTCCACTTT. Translated: CASREGQGHSPLHF. This chain uses TRBV27 with TRBJ1-6, with 9 bases aligning to TRBD1. Germline CDR1 and CDR2: MNHEY and SMNVEV (reference sequence). CDR3 length equals 14 residues. Trimming removed 6 bases from V and 8 bases from J; junction bases left unmatched: 5.

The genes are TRBV6-5 and TRBJ1-2, with 7 bases aligning to TRBD1. This CDR3 contains 13 residues. The V and J ends lost 8 bases and 8 bases, in that order; junction bases with no gene match: 11. Germline lookup yields CDR1 MNHEY and CDR2 SVGAGI. CDR3 sequence: CASGNTGVGGYTF. CDR3 nucleotides: TGTGCCAGCGGTAACACAGGGGTGGGCGGCTACACCTTC.

This clone was observed once. The chain has TRBV5-1 and TRBJ1-2, with D uncertain. CDR3 length equals 12 residues. V was shortened by 6 bases and J by 8 bases, with 14 bases between the two germline ends. Germline V gene lookup returns CDR1 SGHRS and CDR2 YFSETQ. CDR3 bases: TGCGCCAGCACACGGGATTTTGACGGCTACACCTTC. It translates to CASTRDFDGYTF.

The CDR3 nucleotides are TGTGCCAGCAGCCAAGATCTAGGGAAGGGTTGGAGGGCTTTCTTT. It encodes CASSQDLGKGWRAFF. The V gene is TRBV4-2, the J gene TRBJ1-1; D is unclear. The CDR3 extends over 15 amino acids. The germline CDR1 and CDR2 sequences are LGHNA and YNFKEQ. V was pared by 0 bases and J by 11 bases, with 19 bases between.

This chain's CDR3 is CASSLTAGTGSNQPQHF. The CDR3 nucleotides are TGTGCCAGCAGCTTAACGGCTGGGACAGGTAGCAATCAGCCCCAGCATTTT. The rearrangement links TRBV7-6 to TRBJ1-5, with 8 bases identical to TRBD1. Germline-derived CDR1 and CDR2 are SGHVS and FNYEAQ. The CDR3 has 17 amino acids. V was clipped by 2 bases and J by 0 bases; unmatched bases: 6.

The chain carries TRBV4-2 and TRBJ1-3, with no clear D. Trimming took 0 bases from V and 7 from J, leaving 10 bases between them. There are 14 residues in the CDR3. The germline CDR1 and CDR2 sequences are LGHNA and YNFKEQ. As DNA, the CDR3 is TGTGCCAGCAGCCAAGATCGACATGTGAACACCATATATTTT. It codes for CASSQDRHVNTIYF.

The chain has TRBV24-1 and TRBJ1-4, with TRBD1 matching 9 bases. The CDR3 sequence is 17 residues long. V gave up 9 bases and J gave up 0 bases; unmatched junction bases: 10. CDR1 is KGHDR, CDR2 SFDVKD, per germline. This CDR3 is CATGRTGDGATNEKLFF. As DNA, the CDR3 is TGTGCCACCGGGAGGACAGGGGATGGTGCAACTAATGAAAAACTGTTTTTT.

The chain links TRBV12-3 or TRBV12-4 to TRBJ2-5, with a possible D match to TRBD2 (7 bases). The CDR3 consists of 13 residues. Trimming pared 6 bases from V and 1 base from J, leaving 9 bases between. CDR3 DNA sequence: TGTGCCAGCAGCGGGGGGCCCCAAGAGACCCAGTACTTC. It yields the protein CASSGGPQETQYF.

The chain is built from TRBV10-1 and TRBJ2-2, with a possible D match to TRBD1 (6 bases). CDR3 length: 13 residues. The germline CDR1 and CDR2 sequences are WNHNN and SYGVQD (reference sequence). Trimming took 5 bases from V and 6 from J, leaving 10 bases between them. The CDR3 coding sequence is TGCGCCAGCAGTAAACAGGGTTCCGGGGAGCTGTTTTTT. It codes for CASSKQGSGELFF.

This chain links TRBV3-1 (or the pseudogene TRBV3-2) with TRBJ2-1; D not resolved. Germline V gene lookup returns CDR1 LGHDT and CDR2 YNNKEL (reference sequence). With 3 bases removed from V and 7 bases from J, the gap between germline ends came to 4 bases. The CDR3 totals 11 residues. CDR3 loop: CASSHLNEQFF. The CDR3 DNA follows: TGTGCCAGCAGCCATCTGAATGAGCAGTTCTTC.

The count of this clone is one. The rearrangement uses TRBV4-1 and TRBJ1-5; a possible D gene is TRBD1 (6 bases). With 3 bases removed from V and 5 bases from J, the gap between germline ends came to 8 bases. This CDR3 contains 13 residues. Germline CDR1 and CDR2: MGHRA and YSYEKL. DNA for the CDR3: TGCGCCAGCAGCCAGACAGGTGATCAGCCCCAGCATTTT. Residues: CASSQTGDQPQHF.

In its sample, this clone was seen once. The rearrangement joins TRBV5-1 to TRBJ1-2, with 7 bases lining up with TRBD1. With 0 bases clipped from V and 6 bases from J, the junction kept 2 bases outside the gene matches. Per the germline V gene, CDR1 is SGHRS and CDR2 is YFSETQ. The CDR3 is 13 residues long. In DNA, the CDR3 is TGCGCCAGCAGCTTGGAGGGGGCGGATGGCTACACCTTC. Translation: CASSLEGADGYTF.

The CDR3 region is CASSQAGMNTEAFF. The DNA of the CDR3 is TGTGCCAGCAGCCAGGCGGGTATGAACACTGAAGCTTTCTTT. V gene TRBV4-2 combines with J gene TRBJ1-1; D is ambiguous. Per the germline V gene, CDR1 is LGHNA and CDR2 is YNFKEQ. CDR3 length: 14 amino acids. V was shortened by 3 bases and J by 0 bases, with 8 bases between the two germline ends.

This clone turned up a few times. Other nucleotide sequences in the sample specify the same CDR3. The chain carries TRBV5-1 and TRBJ1-3, with unresolved D. V was shortened by 6 bases and J by 1 base, with 11 bases between the two germline ends. From germline, CDR1 is SGHRS and CDR2 YFSETQ. This CDR3 region has 14 residues. CDR3 amino acids: CASTPGGSGNTIYF. As DNA, the CDR3 is TGCGCCAGCACCCCGGGAGGGTCTGGAAACACCATATATTTT.

The rearrangement uses TRBV11-2 and TRBJ1-6; 10 bases align to TRBD1. J was trimmed by 6 bases and V by 2 bases; bases with no gene match: 4. The CDR3 has 16 amino acids. CDR1 is SGHAT, CDR2 FQNNGV, per germline. The CDR3: CASSLPGTGVNSPLHF. CDR3 in DNA: TGTGCCAGCAGCTTACCCGGGACAGGGGTTAATTCACCCCTCCACTTT.

This clone occurred a few times. V is TRBV7-2 and J is TRBJ2-2, with D possibly TRBD1 on 6 matching bases. V lost 5 bases, J lost 6 bases, and 13 bases lay in between. Per germline, CDR1 SGHTA and CDR2 FQGNSA. The CDR3 totals 14 residues. The CDR3 DNA reads as TGTGCCAGCAGCGCACAGGGTAATTCCGGGGAGCTGTTTTTT. Amino acid sequence: CASSAQGNSGELFF.

The rearrangement joins TRBV28 to TRBJ1-4, with D possibly being TRBD1 (5 bases). The CDR3 has 16 residues. V shed 5 bases and J shed 0 bases, with 13 bases lying between them. Germline loops: CDR1 MDHEN, CDR2 SYDVKM. The CDR3 loop is CASSPPWGATNEKLFF. Here the CDR3 DNA reads TGTGCCAGCAGTCCACCTTGGGGGGCAACTAATGAAAAACTGTTTTTT.

The CDR3 region is CASSSASESTDTQYF. In nucleotides, the CDR3 is TGTGCCAGCAGCTCTGCTAGCGAGAGCACAGATACGCAGTATTTT. This chain uses TRBV12-1 with TRBJ2-3; TRBD2, the table's D call, lacks a check against the DNA. TRBV12-1 is a recognized pseudogene. This CDR3 spans 15 amino acids.

V usage is TRBV29-1 and J usage is TRBJ2-2; tentative D call: TRBD2 (6 bases). V was trimmed by 7 bases and J by 5 bases, leaving 11 bases between them. Germline CDR1 is SQVTM and CDR2 is ANQGSEA. This CDR3 spans 12 amino acids. CDR3 residues: CSGGRGTGELFF. In DNA form, the CDR3 reads TGCAGCGGGGGACGGGGGACCGGGGAGCTGTTTTTT.

The chain recombines TRBV2 with TRBJ1-6; 10 bases agree with TRBD1. The V gene end was trimmed by 7 bases and the J gene end by 0 bases; junction bases not matched to a gene: 3. The V gene's germline CDR1 is SNHLY and CDR2 FYNNEI. The CDR3 runs to 16 residues. The CDR3, as DNA: TGTGCCAGCACTAGACAGGGGGCCTCCTATAATTCACCCCTCCACTTT. It is translated as CASTRQGASYNSPLHF. Supplemented by reference TRBV2 and TRBJ1-6, the full variable domain reads EPEVTQTPSHQVTQMGQEVILRCVPISNHLYFYWYRQILGQKVEFLVSFYNNEISEKSEIFDDQFSVERPDGSNFTLKIRSTKLEDSAMYFCASTRQGASYNSPLHFGNGTRLTVT.

CDR3 sequence reads: CSASSQGSSTEAFF. The CDR3 nucleotides read TGCAGTGCTAGTTCGCAGGGGAGTAGCACTGAAGCTTTCTTT. The V and J genes are TRBV20-1 and TRBJ1-1; a weak D match, TRBD1 (6 bases). Between the trimmed V and J ends, which lost 3 bases and 4 bases, there was a span of 15 bases. The CDR3 consists of 14 residues. Germline assignment: CDR1 DFQATT and CDR2 SNEGSKA (reference sequence).

V is TRBV18 and J is TRBJ2-3; a weak D match, TRBD1 (6 bases). Germline V gene sequence: CDR1 KGHSH, CDR2 LQKENI. V was clipped by 3 bases and J by 2 bases, with 12 bases between them. The CDR3 covers 15 residues. This chain's CDR3 is CASSPPQGNTDTQYF. CDR3 bases: TGTGCCAGCTCACCCCCACAGGGAAACACAGATACGCAGTATTTT.

This clone was picked up one time. The chain joins TRBV28 to TRBJ1-1, with 9 bases aligning to TRBD1. CDR3 length: 13 residues. In germline, CDR1 is MDHEN, CDR2 SYDVKM. J gave up 11 bases and V 6 bases, and 10 bases lay outside the gene matches. The CDR3: CASSLPQGAGAFF. CDR3 bases: TGTGCCAGCAGCTTACCACAGGGGGCGGGGGCTTTCTTT.

This chain connects TRBV7-2 to TRBJ2-7, with 8 bases identical to TRBD2. The CDR3 runs to 17 residues. The germline gives CDR1 SGHTA, CDR2 FQGNSA. The trim removed 0 bases at V and 2 bases at J, leaving 9 bases unmatched. CDR3 in amino acids: CASSLAQRVRGAYEQYF. The CDR3 DNA sequence: TGTGCCAGCAGCTTAGCTCAGAGGGTGCGGGGGGCCTACGAGCAGTACTTC. The full variable domain, rest sourced from reference TRBV7-2 and TRBJ2-7, is GAGVSQSPSNKVTEKGKDVELRCDPISGHTALYWYRQSLGQGLEFLIYFQGNSAPDKSGLPSDRFSAERTGGSVSTLTIQRTQQEDSAVYLCASSLAQRVRGAYEQYFGPGTRLTVT.

The gene calls are TRBV6-5 and TRBJ1-2, with a possible D match to TRBD1 (5 bases). V was pared by 10 bases and J by 5 bases, with 17 bases between. This CDR3 comprises 13 residues. Germline V lookup: CDR1 MNHEY, CDR2 SVGAGI. The CDR3 region has the DNA TGTGCCACCCACCTCGCGGGACTATATGGCTACACCTTC. Amino acid sequence: CATHLAGLYGYTF.

The rearrangement links TRBV19 to TRBJ2-1; weak D call: TRBD2 (6 bases). Between the trimmed V and J ends, which lost 4 bases and 7 bases, there was a span of 11 bases. The germline V gene encodes CDR1 LNHDA and CDR2 SQIVND (reference sequence). CDR3 length: 13 residues. CDR3 region: CASSRDGSNEQFF. In DNA, the CDR3 is TGTGCCAGTAGTAGGGACGGGAGTAATGAGCAGTTCTTC.

This chain links TRBV18 with TRBJ2-7; 8 positions match TRBD1. CDR1 and CDR2 (germline): KGHSH, LQKENI. This CDR3 is built from 16 residues. V shed 5 bases and J 7 bases; nucleotides not matched to a gene: 16. CDR3 in amino acids: CASSNPSQGAAAEQYF. The DNA for the CDR3 is TGTGCCAGCTCAAACCCCTCTCAGGGGGCAGCGGCGGAGCAGTACTTC.

J is TRBJ2-2 and V is TRBV5-1; weak D call: TRBD1 (5 bases). Germline V CDR1 and CDR2: SGHRS, YFSETQ. The CDR3 totals 13 residues. V lost 0 bases, J lost 7 bases, and 7 bases lay in between. The CDR3 nucleotides read TGCGCCAGCAGCTTGGAGGGGAACGGGGAGCTGTTTTTT. Protein sequence: CASSLEGNGELFF.

The chain has TRBV5-4 and TRBJ2-7, with TRBD1 matching over 9 bases. V was clipped by 4 bases and J by 3 bases; unmatched bases: 5. Germline loops: CDR1 SGHNT, CDR2 YYREEE (reference sequence). The CDR3 contains 14 residues. CDR3 sequence reads: CASSRTGENYEQYF. CDR3 sequence (DNA): TGTGCCAGCAGCCGGACAGGGGAAAACTACGAGCAGTACTTC.